This T cell receptor beta chain is from a study of shared clonotypes between healthy human individuals. Produced via immunoSEQ multiplex PCR; TCRdb's table is partial and in-frame only. The sample yields 2 million to 2.5 million clones, 93% seen once. Trimming took off 2 bases at V and 2 bases at J, with 8 bases between the two ends. This CDR3 comprises 13 residues. Germline V gene sequence: CDR1 SQVTM, CDR2 ANQGSEA. Sequencing used naive CD4+ T cells from PBMCs. The subset here: CD45RA+ positively selected. The receptor was derived from a man between 18 and 35 years old in good health. Some clones in this sample may be carry-over from other donors' samples. V is TRBV29-1 and J is TRBJ2-3; D is unclear. This chain's CDR3 is CSVELRYTDTQYF. The CDR3 nucleotides read TGCAGCGTTGAATTAAGATACACAGATACGCAGTATTTT.